This passage covers 25 T cell receptor beta chains from one sample sequenced in a study of cytomegalovirus exposure and HLA in healthy donors. Vbeta (60) and Jbeta (13) primers were used in the PCR. Clones were read by immunoSEQ multiplex PCR, and TCRdb kept only the in-frame ones, dropping some. The sample lists around 50,000 clones, 70% to 85% occurring once. Sequencing was carried out using PBMCs. The origin of the receptors is a man aged 40-49 years in good health and CMV-seronegative.

The sample holds one count of this clone. In nucleotides, the CDR3 is TGCGCCAGCAGCCAAGATTCAGGGGCAGGGCGTCTCTCAGATACGCAGTATTTT. This sequence encodes CASSQDSGAGRLSDTQYF. The V gene is TRBV4-3, the J gene TRBJ2-3, with D perhaps TRBD1 (6 bases). Germline CDR1 LGHNA, CDR2 YSLEER. The CDR3 contains 18 residues. Trimming took off 0 bases at V and 4 bases at J, with 20 bases between the two ends.

J is TRBJ1-3 and V is TRBV20-1; D gene uncertain. Germline V gene sequence: CDR1 DFQATT, CDR2 SNEGSKA (reference sequence). The CDR3 is 11 residues long. Trimming cost V 4 bases and J 1 base, with 2 bases left between them. The CDR3 sequence: CSATSGNTIYF. The CDR3 region has the DNA TGCAGTGCTACATCTGGAAACACCATATATTTT.

The chain recombines TRBV5-1 with TRBJ2-5; 14 nucleotides agree with TRBD2. Germline loops: CDR1 SGHRS, CDR2 YFSETQ. V was clipped by 3 bases and J by 3 bases; unmatched bases: 13. CDR3 size: 19 residues. The CDR3 protein is CASSYGLAGGGVSEETQYF. The CDR3 DNA sequence: TGCGCCAGCAGCTACGGACTAGCGGGGGGAGGTGTTTCGGAAGAGACCCAGTACTTC. The variable domain in full, with the rest retrieved from reference TRBV5-1 and TRBJ2-5, is KAGVTQTPRYLIKTRGQQVTLSCSPISGHRSVSWYQQTPGQGLQFLFEYFSETQRNKGNFPGRFSGRQFSNSRSEMNVSTLELGDSALYLCASSYGLAGGGVSEETQYFGPGTRLLVL.

This clone occurred once. This chain connects TRBV4-3 to TRBJ2-7; 9 bases fit TRBD1. After removal of 3 bases from V and 3 bases from J, the junction contained 12 bases not matched to a gene. The germline V gene has CDR1 LGHNA and CDR2 YSLEER. This CDR3 is built from 17 residues. CDR3 in DNA: TGCGCCAGCAGCCAGAGAGTTGTCGGGACAGGGCACTACGAGCAGTACTTC. This encodes CASSQRVVGTGHYEQYF.

V and J are TRBV7-9 and TRBJ1-2, with TRBD1 as a possible D gene (5 bases). The V gene's germline CDR1 is SEHNR and CDR2 FQNEAQ (reference sequence). The CDR3 is 15 residues long. Trimming cost V 6 bases and J 0 bases, with 14 bases left between them. DNA for the CDR3: TGTGCCAGCAGTAGCACAGGACAAGCTAACTATGGCTACACCTTC. This codes for CASSSTGQANYGYTF. Together with reference TRBV7-9 and TRBJ1-2, the CDR3 gives the full variable domain: DTGVSQNPRHKITKRGQNVTFRCDPISEHNRLYWYRQTLGQGPEFLTYFQNEAQLEKSRLLSDRFSAERPKGSFSTLEIQRTEQGDSAMYLCASSSTGQANYGYTFGSGTRLTVV.

The chain uses TRBV4-1 and TRBJ2-5; 9 bases agree with TRBD1. Germline values: CDR1 MGHRA, CDR2 YSYEKL. The V gene end was trimmed by 4 bases and the J gene end by 0 bases; junction bases not matched to a gene: 3. This CDR3 has 15 residues. CDR3 sequence (DNA): TGCGCCAGCAGCCCCGGGGACAGGGACCAAGAGACCCAGTACTTC. Translated: CASSPGDRDQETQYF.

This clone showed up just a few times. The V gene is TRBV4-3, the J gene TRBJ1-1; D ambiguous. The CDR3 contains 13 residues. The germline V and J ends were trimmed by 0 bases and 7 bases, with 9 bases remaining between them. Germline V CDR1 and CDR2: LGHNA, YSLEER. CDR3 DNA sequence: TGCGCCAGCAGCCAAGACTTTTGGAGTGAAGCTTTCTTT. Amino acids: CASSQDFWSEAFF.

CDR3 loop: CASSRQGAGEKLFF. CDR3 in DNA: TGTGCCAGCAGCCGGCAGGGGGCTGGGGAAAAACTGTTTTTT. The chain is built from TRBV5-4 and TRBJ1-4; 8 nucleotides align to TRBD1. Germline loops: CDR1 SGHNT, CDR2 YYREEE (reference sequence). This CDR3 comprises 14 residues. V shed 4 bases and J 8 bases; nucleotides not matched to a gene: 7.

The V call is TRBV10-3, the J call TRBJ1-6; a weak D match, TRBD1 (6 bases). Trimming cost V 6 bases and J 5 bases, with 14 bases left between them. Germline values: CDR1 ENHRY, CDR2 SYGVKD. This CDR3 has 15 amino acids. This chain's CDR3 is CAISALDSDNSPLHF. Here the CDR3 DNA reads TGTGCCATCAGCGCCTTGGACAGTGATAATTCACCCCTCCACTTT.

The rearrangement joins TRBV4-3 to TRBJ2-1; D might be TRBD1 (6 bases). Germline-derived CDR1 and CDR2 are LGHNA and YSLEER. V lost 0 bases and J 2 bases, leaving 14 bases between the germline ends. This CDR3 contains 17 residues. CDR3 coding DNA: TGCGCCAGCAGCCAAGATCAGTCAGGGGAAACCTACAATGAGCAGTTCTTC. Protein sequence: CASSQDQSGETYNEQFF.

The chain joins TRBV30 to TRBJ2-1, with TRBD2 matching 13 bases. Per germline, CDR1 GTSNPN and CDR2 SVGIG (reference sequence). This CDR3 is built from 13 residues. V was clipped by 8 bases and J by 10 bases; unmatched bases: 8. CDR3 coding DNA: TGTGCCCTTACTAGCGGGGGGGCCCGGGAGCAGTTCTTC. Translating it yields CALTSGGAREQFF.

The V gene is TRBV10-3, the J gene TRBJ2-2, with D perhaps TRBD1 (5 bases). The germline V and J ends were trimmed by 2 bases and 6 bases, with 13 bases remaining between them. The germline V gene has CDR1 ENHRY and CDR2 SYGVKD. The CDR3 sequence is 15 residues long. CDR3 DNA: TGTGCCATCAGTGAGATCTTGGGGCAACCCGGGGAGCTGTTTTTT. Amino acid sequence: CAISEILGQPGELFF.

V gene TRBV28 combines with J gene TRBJ1-3, with a possible D match to TRBD1 (6 bases). CDR3 size: 15 residues. The ends were cut back, 3 bases at V and 2 bases at J, with 11 bases in the middle. Germline V CDR1 and CDR2: MDHEN, SYDVKM. The CDR3 DNA reads TGTGCCAGCAGTTTGCCACAGGGTGCTGGAAACACCATATATTTT. It yields the protein CASSLPQGAGNTIYF.

This rearrangement joins TRBV4-3 to TRBJ1-2; D gene ambiguous. V lost 0 bases to trimming and J lost 3 bases, with 11 bases between them. The CDR3 contains 15 residues. The germline V gene encodes CDR1 LGHNA and CDR2 YSLEER. The CDR3 is CASSQEHILDYGYTF. CDR3 DNA: TGCGCCAGCAGCCAAGAACATATTTTGGACTATGGCTACACCTTC.

The rearrangement joins TRBV12-5 to TRBJ1-1, with D hard to call. Trimming shortened V by 3 bases and J by 0 bases, and 11 bases separated the two germline ends. CDR1 is LGHNT and CDR2 is FRNRAP in the germline V gene. The CDR3 extends over 15 amino acids. DNA for the CDR3: TGTGCTAGTGGTTTAACATTTGGAGTGAACACTGAAGCTTTCTTT. Translated: CASGLTFGVNTEAFF.

J is TRBJ2-5 and V is TRBV4-1; TRBD1 is a possible D gene (5 bases). Germline V gene sequence: CDR1 MGHRA, CDR2 YSYEKL. V was shortened by 0 bases and J by 8 bases, with 16 bases between the two germline ends. This CDR3 is 15 amino acids long. The CDR3 nucleotides read TGCGCCAGCAGCCAAGATATCGGTGACAGAGAAACCCAGTACTTC. Translation gives CASSQDIGDRETQYF.

V and J are TRBV11-1 and TRBJ1-6; no clear D gene. The CDR3 has 15 amino acids. The germline V gene encodes CDR1 SGHAT and CDR2 FQDESV (reference sequence). Trimming shortened V by 0 bases and J by 8 bases, and 11 bases separated the two germline ends. CDR3 bases: TGTGCCAGCAGCTTAGCTCCCGAGGTTGATTCACCCCTCCACTTT. Its translation is CASSLAPEVDSPLHF. The full variable domain, in which reference TRBV11-1 and TRBJ1-6 provide the parts outside the CDR3, is EAEVAQSPRYKITEKSQAVAFWCDPISGHATLYWYRQILGQGPELLVQFQDESVVDDSQLPKDRFSAERLKGVDSTLKIQPAELGDSAMYLCASSLAPEVDSPLHFGNGTRLTVT.

The gene calls are TRBV25-1 and TRBJ2-7, with a possible D match to TRBD2 (5 bases). Germline values: CDR1 MGHDK, CDR2 SYGVNS. This CDR3 is 12 amino acids long. The V gene lost 0 bases and the J gene lost 5 bases, with 5 bases spanning the gap. As DNA, the CDR3 is TGTGCCAGCAGTGAATACGGGGACGAGCAGTACTTC. This codes for CASSEYGDEQYF.

The rearrangement links TRBV6-1 to TRBJ1-1; TRBD1 agrees at 10 bases. The CDR3 loop spans 15 amino acids. The germline CDR1 and CDR2 sequences are MNHNS and SASEGT. Germline trimming cut 7 bases from V and 4 bases from J; bases unmatched to any gene: 9. CDR3 sequence: CASMMTGTGVTEAFF. CDR3 in DNA: TGTGCCAGCATGATGACCGGGACAGGGGTCACTGAAGCTTTCTTT.

The V call is TRBV9, the J call TRBJ1-1; TRBD1 agrees at 10 bases. Germline assignment: CDR1 SGDLS and CDR2 YYNGEE. After removal of 0 bases from V and 6 bases from J, the junction contained 2 bases not matched to a gene. This CDR3 is 14 amino acids long. The CDR3 loop reads CASSVGDRGSEAFF. The CDR3 DNA is TGTGCCAGCAGCGTAGGGGACAGGGGATCTGAAGCTTTCTTT.

This rearrangement joins TRBV6-5 to TRBJ2-5; 7 bases map to TRBD1. The end of the DNA fits TRBJ2-7 better, so the J call may be wrong. The CDR3 contains 14 residues. Germline V gene lookup returns CDR1 MNHEY and CDR2 SVGAGI. CDR3 coding DNA: TGTGCCAGCAGTAGGACAGGACCGGCCTACGAGCAGTACTTC. Translation gives CASSRTGPAYEQYF.

The chain recombines TRBV28 with TRBJ2-1; possibly TRBD1 for D (5 bases). Germline V gene data show CDR1 as MDHEN and CDR2 as SYDVKM. This CDR3 spans 12 amino acids. V was clipped by 3 bases and J by 5 bases, with 5 bases between them. CDR3 DNA: TGTGCCAGCAGTTTGACAGACAATGAGCAGTTCTTC. Encoded protein: CASSLTDNEQFF.

This chain connects TRBV7-9 to TRBJ2-3, with 10 bases lining up with TRBD2. From germline, CDR1 is SEHNR and CDR2 FQNEAQ (reference sequence). This CDR3 has 17 residues. Trimming at V came to 4 bases and at J to 6 bases, leaving 13 bases not matched to a gene. Here the CDR3 reads CASSYLPPGLAPDTQYF. CDR3 in DNA: TGTGCCAGCAGCTATCTACCTCCGGGACTAGCGCCCGATACGCAGTATTTT.

The chain employs TRBV19 and TRBJ1-2, with TRBD1 as a possible D gene (5 bases). The CDR3 extends over 15 amino acids. The germline V and J ends were trimmed by 3 bases and 3 bases, with 14 bases remaining between them. Germline CDR1 is LNHDA and CDR2 is SQIVND (reference sequence). The CDR3 DNA is TGTGCCAGTAGTATCGCCGACAGAGGTTACTATGGCTACACCTTC. It is translated as CASSIADRGYYGYTF. Together with reference TRBV19 and TRBJ1-2, the CDR3 gives the full variable domain: DGGITQSPKYLFRKEGQNVTLSCEQNLNHDAMYWYRQDPGQGLRLIYYSQIVNDFQKGDIAEGYSVSREKKESFPLTVTSAQKNPTAFYLCASSIADRGYYGYTFGSGTRLTVV.

The chain combines TRBV10-3 with TRBJ1-1, with unresolved D. V lost 4 bases to trimming and J lost 7 bases, with 10 bases between them. The CDR3 has 12 amino acids. Germline loops: CDR1 ENHRY, CDR2 SYGVKD. The CDR3 protein is CAISGFLGEAFF. The CDR3 DNA follows: TGTGCCATCAGTGGCTTTCTCGGTGAAGCTTTCTTT.